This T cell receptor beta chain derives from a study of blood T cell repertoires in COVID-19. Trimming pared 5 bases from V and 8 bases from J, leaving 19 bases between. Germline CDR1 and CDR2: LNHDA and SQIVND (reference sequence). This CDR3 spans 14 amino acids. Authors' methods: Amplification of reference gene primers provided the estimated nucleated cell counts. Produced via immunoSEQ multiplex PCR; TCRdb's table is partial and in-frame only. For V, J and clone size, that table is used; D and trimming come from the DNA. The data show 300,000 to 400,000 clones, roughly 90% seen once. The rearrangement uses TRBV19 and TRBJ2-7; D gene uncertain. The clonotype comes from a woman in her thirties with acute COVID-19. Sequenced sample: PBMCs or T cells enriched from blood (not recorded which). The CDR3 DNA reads TGTGCCAGTAGTTTCGAGATATATCCTACGAAGCAGTACTTC. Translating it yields CASSFEIYPTKQYF. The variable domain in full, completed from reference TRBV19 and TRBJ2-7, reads DGGITQSPKYLFRKEGQNVTLSCEQNLNHDAMYWYRQDPGQGLRLIYYSQIVNDFQKGDIAEGYSVSREKKESFPLTVTSAQKNPTAFYLCASSFEIYPTKQYFGPGTRLTVT.